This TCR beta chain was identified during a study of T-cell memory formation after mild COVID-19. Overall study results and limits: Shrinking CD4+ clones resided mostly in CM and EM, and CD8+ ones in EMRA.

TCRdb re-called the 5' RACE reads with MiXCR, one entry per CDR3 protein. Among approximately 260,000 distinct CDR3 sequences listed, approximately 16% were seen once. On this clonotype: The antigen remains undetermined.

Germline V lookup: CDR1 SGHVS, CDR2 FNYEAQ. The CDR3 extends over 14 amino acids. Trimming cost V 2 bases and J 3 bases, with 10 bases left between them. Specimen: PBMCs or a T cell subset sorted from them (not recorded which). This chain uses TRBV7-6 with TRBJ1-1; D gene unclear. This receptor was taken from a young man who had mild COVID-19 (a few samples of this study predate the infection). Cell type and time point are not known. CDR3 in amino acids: CASSLSLDHTEAFF. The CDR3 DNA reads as TGTGCCAGCAGCTTAAGCCTTGACCACACTGAAGCTTTCTTT.